This is a list of T cell receptor beta chains from one sample in a study of CD8+ T cells in alopecia areata. Assay used: immunoSEQ multiplex PCR; TCRdb lists only in-frame clones, some missing. Among more than 200,000 clones listed, approximately 40% were seen once. Sequences were derived from CD4+ T cells sorted from blood, sampled at approximately week 37, from a patient treated with tofacitinib. Every receptor here comes from a human donor with alopecia areata. The CDR3 runs from the conserved cysteine through the conserved F or W. A D gene is named only where the DNA matches it firmly. Clone size appears in some rows only: once, few, many, or a class for an expanded clone.

TRBV4-3,.,TRBJ2-1,TRBD1,TGCGCCAGCAGCCAAGCGGCCGGGACAGGCGAGCAGTTCTTC,CASSQAAGTGEQFF
TRBV7-9,few,TRBJ2-4,TRBD1,TGTGCCAGCAGCTTACACGGGACAGGGGGCTTTCAGTACTTC,CASSLHGTGGFQYF
TRBV29-1,few,TRBJ2-3,.,TGCAGCGCTACACCCGGGCCAAGAGGGGGAGATACGCAGTATTTT,CSATPGPRGGDTQYF
TRBV7-9,few,TRBJ2-3,.,TGTGCCAGCAGCCGATGGCGGACTAGCACAGATACGCAGTATTTT,CASSRWRTSTDTQYF
TRBV6-1,.,TRBJ2-3,TRBD1,TGTGCCAGCAAGGTGAAGGGGGCTAGCACAGATACGCAGTATTTT,CASKVKGASTDTQYF
TRBV20-1,few,TRBJ2-1,.,TGCAGTGCTAGATTGCCCGATCGGCAGTTCTTC,CSARLPDRQFF
TRBV6-6,.,TRBJ2-1,TRBD2,TGTGCCAGCAGAGCCCTAGCGGGATCATACAATGAGCAGTTCTTC,CASRALAGSYNEQFF
TRBV6-5,once,TRBJ2-5,TRBD1,TGTGCCAGCAGTTACGCTGGGGACAGCCAAGAGACCCAGTACTTC,CASSYAGDSQETQYF
TRBV30,.,TRBJ2-5,.,TGTGCCTGGAGTGTAGGCGAGACCCAGTACTTC,CAWSVGETQYF
TRBV6-5,.,TRBJ1-2,.,TGTGCCAGCAGTAAGGGGGATTCCTATGGCTACACCTTC,CASSKGDSYGYTF
TRBV2,.,TRBJ2-3,TRBD2,TGTGCCAGCAGTGAAGGAGGGACTAGAGATACGCAGTATTTT,CASSEGGTRDTQYF
TRBV18,.,TRBJ2-5,TRBD1,TGTGCCAGCTCTACCCTCCCACAGGGGATGGAAGAGACCCAGTACTTC,CASSTLPQGMEETQYF
TRBV11-2,once,TRBJ1-5,.,TGTGCCAGCAGCCAACAGGGTGGAAGCAATCAGCCCCAGCATTTT,CASSQQGGSNQPQHF
TRBV5-4,once,TRBJ2-1,.,TGTGCCAGCAGCTTGTCGGGCACCTACAATGAGCAGTTCTTC,CASSLSGTYNEQFF
TRBV28,.,TRBJ2-6,.,TGTGCCAGCAGTTTAGAGGGGCCGGGCGTCCTGACTTTC,CASSLEGPGVLTF
TRBV7-2,.,TRBJ2-3,TRBD2,TGTGCCAGCAGCCAACTAGCGGTCACAGATACGCAGTATTTT,CASSQLAVTDTQYF
TRBV5-4,few,TRBJ2-1,.,TGTGCCAGCAGCTTGGCTAAACAAACCTACAATGAGCAGTTCTTC,CASSLAKQTYNEQFF
TRBV10-3,few,TRBJ2-1,.,TGTGCCATCAGTGAGGACAAAAGCTCCTACAATGAGCAGTTCTTC,CAISEDKSSYNEQFF
TRBV18,.,TRBJ2-5,TRBD1,TGTGCCAGCGTCGACAGGGGGGATAGCGAGACCCAGTACTTC,CASVDRGDSETQYF
TRBV19,.,TRBJ1-1,.,TGTGCCAGTATCAGGCGTAACAATGAAGCTTTCTTT,CASIRRNNEAFF
TRBV29-1,.,TRBJ2-3,.,TGCAGCGTTGACGGAAGAATTCGAGATACGCAGTATTTT,CSVDGRIRDTQYF
TRBV30,.,TRBJ2-5,.,TGTGCCTGGAGTACCGGCAGGTGGGAGACCCAGTACTTC,CAWSTGRWETQYF
TRBV25-1,.,TRBJ2-2,TRBD1,TGTGCCAGCAGTGGACAGGGGGCGGTCACCGGGGAGCTGTTTTTT,CASSGQGAVTGELFF
TRBV5-1,few,TRBJ2-7,TRBD2,TGCGCCAGCAGCTTCTCACTAGCGTCCTACGAGCAGTACTTC,CASSFSLASYEQYF
TRBV30,.,TRBJ1-1,.,TGTGCCTCAGGGACACCGAACACTGAAGCTTTCTTT,CASGTPNTEAFF
TRBV5-1,few,TRBJ1-4,TRBD1,TGCGCCAGCAGCTTGGAAGGGGGCGAAGGTGAAAAACTGTTTTTT,CASSLEGGEGEKLFF
TRBV4-1,few,TRBJ2-5,.,TGCGCCAGCAGCATGCAAGAGACCCAGTACTTC,CASSMQETQYF
TRBV25-1,few,TRBJ1-1,.,TGTGCCAGCAGTTCCCAAACAGGGCCCACTGAAGCTTTCTTT,CASSSQTGPTEAFF
TRBV30,.,TRBJ2-3,.,TGTGCCTGGGGCAGCAGGCGTGCAGATACGCAGTATTTT,CAWGSRRADTQYF
TRBV9,.,TRBJ2-7,.,TGTGCCAGCAGCTACACCCCAGACATCTCCTACGAGCAATACTTC,CASSYTPDISYEQYF
TRBV7-9,few,TRBJ1-1,.,TGTGCCAGCGCCCCGGGGGGACCGACTGAAGCTTTCTTT,CASAPGGPTEAFF
TRBV9,.,TRBJ2-3,TRBD2,TGTGCCAGCAGCCCAAGGCCCGGGACTAGCGGGTTCCTCTCTAGCACAGATACGCAGTATTTT,CASSPRPGTSGFLSSTDTQYF
TRBV15,.,TRBJ2-7,TRBD2,TGTGCCACCAGCGGGCCGGGGGGTCTCGAGCAGTACTTC,CATSGPGGLEQYF
TRBV29-1,.,TRBJ1-1,.,TGCAGCGTTGGGCGGCAGGGGATGGATTGGAACACTGAAGCTTTCTTT,CSVGRQGMDWNTEAFF
TRBV29-1,.,TRBJ2-7,.,TGCAGCGTGGAGACAGGCTCCCCCTACGAGCAGTACTTC,CSVETGSPYEQYF
TRBV30,.,TRBJ2-6,.,TGTGCCTGGAGTCGGGCCCCGGATGGGGCCAACGTCCTGACTTTC,CAWSRAPDGANVLTF
TRBV28,few,TRBJ2-2,.,TGCTCCCCAGGGATCGGGGAGCTGTTTTTT,CSPGIGELFF
TRBV30,.,TRBJ1-3,TRBD1,TGTGCCTGGATTCGACAGGGGACAGGAAACACCATATATTTT,CAWIRQGTGNTIYF
TRBV9,.,TRBJ1-2,.,TGTGCCAGCAGCGTAATGGGGGACTATGGCTACACCTTC,CASSVMGDYGYTF
TRBV23-1,.,TRBJ2-3,.,TGCGCCAGCAAGGGCGGGCTACTAGTAATCGTAGATACGCAGTATTTT,CASKGGLLVIVDTQYF
TRBV29-1,.,TRBJ1-5,.,TGCAGCGTTGCTGGGGGTAAGAATCAGCCCCAGCATTTT,CSVAGGKNQPQHF
TRBV2,.,TRBJ2-3,TRBD2,TGTGCCAGCAGCGCTAGCGGACCTCCCGCCCATACGCAGTATTTT,CASSASGPPAHTQYF
TRBV30,.,TRBJ1-2,.,TGTGCCTGGAGTGTACTCGGGGGGCGCTTCTCTGGCTACACCTTC,CAWSVLGGRFSGYTF
TRBV2,.,TRBJ2-1,.,TGTGCCAGCAGGGAGTACAATGAGCAGTTCTTC,CASREYNEQFF
TRBV9,.,TRBJ2-7,.,TGTGCCAGCAGCGTAGAGGCGGGAACCTACGAGCAGTACTTC,CASSVEAGTYEQYF